Sequencing of this T cell receptor (beta chain) was carried out in a study of CD8 T cells in ankylosing spondylitis (dated by TCRdb to the late 2010s). General notes on the study: The study set out to find disease-linked TCR variants by profiling T cell receptor beta repertoires in ankylosing spondylitis patients and healthy donors. The full study cohort was made up of 25 ankylosing spondylitis patients and about a hundred healthy donors. Samples of peripheral blood were taken, and for ankylosing spondylitis patients, synovial fluid was collected as well.

The reads were generated on an Illumina HiSeq 2500. TCR beta libraries were prepared by quantitative 5'-RACE with molecular barcodes. In the paper's pipeline: A new computational method based on a probabilistic model of VDJ rearrangement was used to identify disease-linked TCR variants. TCRdb cleaned the public reads at Q25 with fastp, built clones with MiXCR and kept in-frame beta chains. Identical CDR3 proteins give one entry, which carries the most common genes and DNA. The V and J calls and clone size are TCRdb's, not the authors'. This sample is represented by about 750,000 distinct CDR3 sequences; 19% of them were singletons. In total, the top ten clones hold around a fifth of the sample. The CDR1 and CDR2 encoded by the germline V gene (reference sequence) are DFQATT and SNEGSKA. Reading from cysteine to phenylalanine, the CDR3 counts 15 amino acids. Of the read, only the CDR3 DNA is kept; its 45 bases are in frame from base 1. V is pruned by 0 bases and J by 9 bases, leaving 10 bases of the junction without a gene match.

What the work shows at the level of the full study, not this receptor alone: Blood from ankylosing spondylitis patients appeared to be characterized by a TCR beta motif made up of under ten highly homologous amino acid variants. Some motif variants had previously been reported in the synovial fluid and blood of reactive arthritis patients, which suggests shared mechanisms of disease initiation. The disease-linked clones were reported to be significantly enriched in matched synovial fluid samples from ankylosing spondylitis patients. A CD8+ phenotype was shown by the disease-linked clones, which were found at relatively low frequencies in peripheral blood.

This clonotype was seen repeatedly, ten times or more. Its antigen is not yet known. Base quality data are lacking; no much larger clone is found one base away. This sequence originates from a male donor with ankylosing spondylitis. The material sequenced was blood, either unsorted or a sorted T cell fraction (not recorded which). The rearranged chain carries TRBV20-1 and TRBJ2-1, and TRBD2 matches 8 of the central bases. CDR3 reads: CSAREGAGENSEQFF. Read as DNA, the sequence is TGCAGTGCTAGAGAAGGAGCGGGAGAAAATAGTGAGCAGTTCTTC.